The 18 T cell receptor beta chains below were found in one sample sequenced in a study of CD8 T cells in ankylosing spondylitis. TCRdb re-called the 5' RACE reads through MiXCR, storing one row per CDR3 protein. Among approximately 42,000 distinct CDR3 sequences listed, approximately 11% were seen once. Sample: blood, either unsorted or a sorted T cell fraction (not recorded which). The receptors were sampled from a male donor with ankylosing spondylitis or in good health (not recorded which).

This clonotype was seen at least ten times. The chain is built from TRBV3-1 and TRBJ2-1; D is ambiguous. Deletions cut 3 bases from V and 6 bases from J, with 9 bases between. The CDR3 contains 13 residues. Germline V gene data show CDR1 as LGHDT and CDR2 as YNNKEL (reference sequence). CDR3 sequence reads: CASSQARLNEQFF. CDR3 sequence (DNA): TGTGCCAGCAGCCAGGCTAGGCTCAATGAGCAGTTCTTC.

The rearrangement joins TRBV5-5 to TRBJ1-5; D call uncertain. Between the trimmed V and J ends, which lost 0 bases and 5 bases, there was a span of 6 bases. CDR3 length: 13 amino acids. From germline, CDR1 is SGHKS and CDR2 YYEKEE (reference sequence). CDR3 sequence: CASSLAPYQPQHF. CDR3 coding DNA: TGTGCCAGCAGCTTGGCCCCGTATCAGCCCCAGCATTTT.

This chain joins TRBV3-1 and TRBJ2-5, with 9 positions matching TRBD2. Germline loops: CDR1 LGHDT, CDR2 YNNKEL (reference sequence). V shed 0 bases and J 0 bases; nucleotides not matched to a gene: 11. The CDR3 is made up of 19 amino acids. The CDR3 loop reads CASSQDGIAGAEYQETQYF. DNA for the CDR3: TGTGCCAGCAGCCAAGATGGGATAGCGGGGGCCGAGTACCAAGAGACCCAGTACTTC.

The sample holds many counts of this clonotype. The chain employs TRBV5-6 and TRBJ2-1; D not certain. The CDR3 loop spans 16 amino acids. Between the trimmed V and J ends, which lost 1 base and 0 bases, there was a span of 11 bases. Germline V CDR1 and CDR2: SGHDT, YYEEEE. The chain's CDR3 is CASSLLLGPSYNEQFF. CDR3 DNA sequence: TGTGCCAGCAGCTTGCTCCTCGGACCCTCCTACAATGAGCAGTTCTTC.

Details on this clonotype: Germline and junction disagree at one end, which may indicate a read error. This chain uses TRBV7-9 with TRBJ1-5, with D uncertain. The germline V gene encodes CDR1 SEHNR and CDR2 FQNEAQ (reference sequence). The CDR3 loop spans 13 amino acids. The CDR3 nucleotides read TGTGTCAGCAGCTTAGAAGGGAATCAGCCCCAGCATTTT. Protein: CVSSLEGNQPQHF. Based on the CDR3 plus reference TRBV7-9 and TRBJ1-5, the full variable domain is DTGVSQNPRHKITKRGQNVTFRCDPISEHNRLYWYRQTLGQGPEFLTYFQNEAQLEKSRLLSDRFSAERPKGSFSTLEIQRTEQGDSAMYLCVSSLEGNQPQHFGDGTRLSIL.

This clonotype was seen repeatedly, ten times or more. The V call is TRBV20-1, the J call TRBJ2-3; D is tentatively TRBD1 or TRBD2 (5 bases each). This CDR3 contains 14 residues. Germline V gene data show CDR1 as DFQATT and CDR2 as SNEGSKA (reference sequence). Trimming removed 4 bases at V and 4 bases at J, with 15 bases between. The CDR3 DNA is TGCAGTGCTACCCCCCCAGGGAGCGCAGATACGCAGTATTTT. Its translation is CSATPPGSADTQYF.

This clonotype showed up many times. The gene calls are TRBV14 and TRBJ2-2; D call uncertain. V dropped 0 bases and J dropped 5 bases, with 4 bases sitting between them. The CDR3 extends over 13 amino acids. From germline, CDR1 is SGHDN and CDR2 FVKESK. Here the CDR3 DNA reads TGTGCCAGCAGCCAAGATCCGACCGGGGAGCTGTTTTTT. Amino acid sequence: CASSQDPTGELFF.

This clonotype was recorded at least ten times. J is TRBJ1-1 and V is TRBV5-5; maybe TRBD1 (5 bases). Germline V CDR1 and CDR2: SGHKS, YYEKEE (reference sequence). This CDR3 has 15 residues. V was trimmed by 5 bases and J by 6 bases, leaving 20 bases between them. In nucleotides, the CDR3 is TGTGCCAGCAGTTCATTGTTAGGGCGGGGCGCTGAAGCTTTCTTT. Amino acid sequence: CASSSLLGRGAEAFF.

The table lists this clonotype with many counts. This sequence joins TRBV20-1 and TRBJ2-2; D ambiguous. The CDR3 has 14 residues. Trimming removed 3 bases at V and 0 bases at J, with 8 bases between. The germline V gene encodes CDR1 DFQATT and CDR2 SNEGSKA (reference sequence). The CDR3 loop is CSASTDANTGELFF. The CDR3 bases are TGCAGTGCTAGTACAGACGCGAACACCGGGGAGCTGTTTTTT.

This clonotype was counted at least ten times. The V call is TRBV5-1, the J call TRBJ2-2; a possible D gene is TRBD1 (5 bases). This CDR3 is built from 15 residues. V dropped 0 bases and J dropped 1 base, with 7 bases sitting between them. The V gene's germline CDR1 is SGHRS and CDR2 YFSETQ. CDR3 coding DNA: TGCGCCAGCAGCTTGGGGACATGGAACACCGGGGAGCTGTTTTTT. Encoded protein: CASSLGTWNTGELFF.

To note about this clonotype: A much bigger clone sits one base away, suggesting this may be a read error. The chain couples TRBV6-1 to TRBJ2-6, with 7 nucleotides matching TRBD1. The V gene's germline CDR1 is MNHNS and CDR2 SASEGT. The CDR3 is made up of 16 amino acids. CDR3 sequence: CVRTGTVISGANVLTF. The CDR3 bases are TGTGTCAGGACCGGGACAGTAATCTCTGGGGCCAACGTCCTGACTTTC.

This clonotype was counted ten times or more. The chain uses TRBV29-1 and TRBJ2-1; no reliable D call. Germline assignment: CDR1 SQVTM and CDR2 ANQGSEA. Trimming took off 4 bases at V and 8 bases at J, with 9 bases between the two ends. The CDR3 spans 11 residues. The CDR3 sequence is CSVVGNYEQFF. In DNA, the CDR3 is TGCAGCGTTGTGGGGAATTATGAGCAGTTCTTC.

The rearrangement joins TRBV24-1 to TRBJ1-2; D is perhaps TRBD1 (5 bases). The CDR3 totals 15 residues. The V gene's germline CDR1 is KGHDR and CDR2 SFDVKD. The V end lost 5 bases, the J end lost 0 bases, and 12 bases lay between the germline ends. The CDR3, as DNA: TGTGCCACCAGTGGCTCCGGGGCAGCTAACTATGGCTACACCTTC. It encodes CATSGSGAANYGYTF.

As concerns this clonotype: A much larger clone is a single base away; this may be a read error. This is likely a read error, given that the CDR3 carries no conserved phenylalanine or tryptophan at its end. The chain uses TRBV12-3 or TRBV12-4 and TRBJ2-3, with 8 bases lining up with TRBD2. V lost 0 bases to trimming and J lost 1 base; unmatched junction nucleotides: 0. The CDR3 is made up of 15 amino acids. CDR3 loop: CASSLARGGTDTQYL. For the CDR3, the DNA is TGTGCCAGCAGTTTAGCGCGGGGGGGCACAGATACGCAGTATCTT.

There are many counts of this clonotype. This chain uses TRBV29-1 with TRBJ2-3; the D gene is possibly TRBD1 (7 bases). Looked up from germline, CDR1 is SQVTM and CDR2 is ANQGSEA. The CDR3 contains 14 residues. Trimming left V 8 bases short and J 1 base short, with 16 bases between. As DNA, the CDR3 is TGCAGCCATTTCAGGGGGGTGGGCACAGATACGCAGTATTTT. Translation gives CSHFRGVGTDTQYF.

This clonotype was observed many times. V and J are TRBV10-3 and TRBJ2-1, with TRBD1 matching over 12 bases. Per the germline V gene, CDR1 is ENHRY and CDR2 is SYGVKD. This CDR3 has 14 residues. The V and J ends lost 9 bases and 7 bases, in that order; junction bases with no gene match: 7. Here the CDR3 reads CAMRRGQGANEQFF. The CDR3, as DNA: TGTGCCATGAGAAGGGGACAGGGGGCAAATGAGCAGTTCTTC.

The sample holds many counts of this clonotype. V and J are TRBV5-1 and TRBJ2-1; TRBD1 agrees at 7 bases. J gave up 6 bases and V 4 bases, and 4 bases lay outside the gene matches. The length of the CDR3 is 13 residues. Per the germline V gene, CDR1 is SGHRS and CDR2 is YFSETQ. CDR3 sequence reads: CASSAGTANEQFF. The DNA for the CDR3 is TGCGCCAGCAGCGCCGGGACAGCCAATGAGCAGTTCTTC.

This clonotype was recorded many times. In DNA, the CDR3 is TGTGCCAGCAGCCAAGTCGGCGATGGACTAGCATGGGAGCAGTTCTTC. This sequence encodes CASSQVGDGLAWEQFF. This sequence joins TRBV14 and TRBJ2-1; TRBD2 aligns across 8 bases. Trimming at V came to 1 base and at J to 10 bases, leaving 12 bases not matched to a gene. Per germline, CDR1 SGHDN and CDR2 FVKESK. This CDR3 comprises 16 residues. The complete variable domain, with remaining parts taken from reference TRBV14 and TRBJ2-1, reads EAGVTQFPSHSVIEKGQTVTLRCDPISGHDNLYWYRRVMGKEIKFLLHFVKESKQDESGMPNNRFLAERTGGTYSTLKVQPAELEDSGVYFCASSQVGDGLAWEQFFGPGTRLTVL.